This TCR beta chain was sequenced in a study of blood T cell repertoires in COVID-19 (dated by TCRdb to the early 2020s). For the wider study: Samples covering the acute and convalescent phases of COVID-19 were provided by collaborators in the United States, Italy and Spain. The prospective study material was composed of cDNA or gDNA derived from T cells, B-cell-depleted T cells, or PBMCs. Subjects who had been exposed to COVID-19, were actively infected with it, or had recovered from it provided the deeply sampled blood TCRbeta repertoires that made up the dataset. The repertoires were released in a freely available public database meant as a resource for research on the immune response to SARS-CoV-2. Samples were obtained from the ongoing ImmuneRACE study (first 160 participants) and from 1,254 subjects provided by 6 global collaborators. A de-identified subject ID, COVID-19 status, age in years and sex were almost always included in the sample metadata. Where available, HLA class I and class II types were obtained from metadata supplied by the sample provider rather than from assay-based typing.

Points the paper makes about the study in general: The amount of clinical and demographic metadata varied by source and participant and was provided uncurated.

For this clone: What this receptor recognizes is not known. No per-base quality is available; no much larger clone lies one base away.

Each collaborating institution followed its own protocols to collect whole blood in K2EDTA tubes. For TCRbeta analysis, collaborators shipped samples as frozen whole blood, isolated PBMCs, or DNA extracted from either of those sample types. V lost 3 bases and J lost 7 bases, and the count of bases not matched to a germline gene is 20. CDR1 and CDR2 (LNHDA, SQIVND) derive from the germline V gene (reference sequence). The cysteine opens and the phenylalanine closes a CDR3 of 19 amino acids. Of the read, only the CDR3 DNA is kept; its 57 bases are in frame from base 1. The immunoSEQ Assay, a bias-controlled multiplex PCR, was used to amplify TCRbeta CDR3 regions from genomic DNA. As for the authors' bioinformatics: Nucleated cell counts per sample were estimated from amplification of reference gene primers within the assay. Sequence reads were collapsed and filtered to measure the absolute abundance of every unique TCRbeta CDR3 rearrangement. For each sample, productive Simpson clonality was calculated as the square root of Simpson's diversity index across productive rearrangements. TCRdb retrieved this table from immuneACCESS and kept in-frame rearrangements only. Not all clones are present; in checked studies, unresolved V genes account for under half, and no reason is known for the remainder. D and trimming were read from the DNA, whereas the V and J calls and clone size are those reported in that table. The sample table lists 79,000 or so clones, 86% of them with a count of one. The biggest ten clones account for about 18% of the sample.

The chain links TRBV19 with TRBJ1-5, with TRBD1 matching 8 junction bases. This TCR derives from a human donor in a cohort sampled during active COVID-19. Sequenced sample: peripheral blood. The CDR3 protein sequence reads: CASSILPRRTGPVGQPQHF. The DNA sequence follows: TGTGCCAGTAGTATTCTCCCCCGCCGGACAGGGCCCGTGGGGCAGCCCCAGCATTTT.